This T cell receptor (beta chain) stems from a study of CD8+CD57+ T cells in acquired aplastic anemia. The overall study: Mean yield of DNA from sorted CD4+ and CD8+ cells was 2.5 to 4 ug. General study results and limits: In common between the patients and the controls were around 29 CD8+ CDR3 sequences. Patients did not significantly differ from controls in CD8+ Simpson's diversity.

Patients chosen for sequencing had CD8+CD57+ cells that had expanded, as shown by flow cytometry. Patient blood was sampled before any therapy had been received. As for this clonotype: Its antigen remains unidentified.

The study profiled TCR beta VDJ and CDR3 using genomic DNA as template. One entry per CDR3 protein, called by TCRdb with MiXCR from the reads. The table includes around 200,000 distinct CDR3 sequences, 65% detected once. This sequence was found in a human donor with aplastic anemia. Sequencing was performed on sorted CD4+, CD8+, or CD8+CD57+ T cells (not recorded which) from PBMCs.

The CDR3 nucleotides read TGTGCCAGCAGCGCACTTGCCGGGACCGGTTCCTACGAGCAGTACTTC. Protein: CASSALAGTGSYEQYF. The V and J genes are TRBV2 and TRBJ2-7; perhaps D is TRBD1 or TRBD2 (5 bases each). The CDR3 sequence is 16 residues long. V lost 6 bases to trimming and J lost 1 base, with 19 bases between them. CDR1 is SNHLY and CDR2 is FYNNEI in the germline V gene.